Listed below are T cell receptor beta chains from one sample, sequenced in a study of cytomegalovirus exposure and HLA in healthy donors. The method was immunoSEQ multiplex PCR; TCRdb's version includes in-frame clones alone and lacks a portion of them. Found here are hundreds of thousands of clones, more than 65% of them singletons; the top ten hold approximately 1.9%. The sequencing sample was made of PBMCs. These receptors originate from a woman under 40 in good health and CMV-seronegative. CDR3s include the opening cysteine and the closing phenylalanine or tryptophan. The order of the fields is V gene, clone size, D gene, J gene, CDR3 protein, CDR3 DNA. The D gene is left open where the match is weak. Clone size is shown for a subset of rows, as once, few, many or a class of expanded clone.

TRBV5-6,NA,NA,TRBJ1-5,CASSLRGQPQHF,TGTGCCAGCAGCTTAAGGGGTCAGCCCCAGCATTTT
TRBV11-2,NA,NA,TRBJ1-4,CATRGSGLEKLFF,TGTGCCACCCGGGGGTCCGGTTTAGAAAAACTGTTTTTT
TRBV2,few,NA,TRBJ2-4,CASSEDTLAKNIQYF,TGTGCCAGCAGTGAGGACACCTTAGCCAAAAACATTCAGTACTTC
TRBV2,NA,NA,TRBJ1-6,CASSDGGGYNSPLHF,TGTGCCAGCAGTGATGGCGGGGGTTATAATTCACCCCTCCACTTT
TRBV5-5,few,NA,TRBJ1-2,CASSLLQEFGYTF,TGTGCCAGCAGCTTGTTACAGGAATTTGGCTACACCTTC
TRBV6-5,NA,NA,TRBJ1-1,CASSSSRNTEAFF,TGTGCCAGCAGCTCCTCCCGTAACACTGAAGCTTTCTTT
TRBV2,NA,TRBD1,TRBJ2-1,CASSDWDRGRIEQFF,TGTGCCAGCAGTGACTGGGACAGGGGGCGCATTGAGCAGTTCTTC
TRBV7-9,NA,TRBD2,TRBJ2-1,CASSLWAGGSKEGNNEQFF,TGTGCCAGCAGCTTATGGGCGGGAGGGTCAAAAGAGGGTAACAATGAGCAGTTCTTC
TRBV6-1,NA,NA,TRBJ2-7,CASSEVGQYEQYF,TGTGCCAGCAGTGAAGTAGGACAGTACGAGCAGTACTTC
TRBV4-2,NA,NA,TRBJ1-5,CASGLGGHQPQHF,TGTGCCAGCGGTCTGGGGGGGCATCAGCCCCAGCATTTT
TRBV9,NA,NA,TRBJ2-1,CASSVGLGSYNEQFF,TGTGCCAGCAGCGTAGGGCTAGGCTCCTACAATGAGCAGTTCTTC
TRBV7-9,NA,TRBD1,TRBJ2-3,CASSSPSETGGTDTQYF,TGTGCCAGCAGCTCGCCGTCCGAGACAGGGGGCACAGATACGCAGTATTTT
TRBV11-2,NA,NA,TRBJ1-2,CASNLQGNYGYTF,TGTGCCAGCAATCTACAGGGAAACTATGGCTACACCTTC
TRBV6-6,NA,TRBD1,TRBJ1-4,CASSSPGQGSEKLFF,TGTGCCAGCAGTTCCCCCGGACAGGGAAGTGAAAAACTGTTTTTT
TRBV19,NA,NA,TRBJ1-1,CASSFLRGTEAFF,TGTGCCAGTAGTTTCCTTAGAGGGACTGAAGCTTTCTTT
TRBV6-1,NA,TRBD2,TRBJ2-7,CASSEAGLVYEQYF,TGTGCCAGCAGTGAAGCCGGACTAGTCTACGAGCAGTACTTC
TRBV4-2,NA,NA,TRBJ2-2,CASDRANTGELFF,TGTGCCAGCGACAGAGCGAACACCGGGGAGCTGTTTTTT
TRBV5-1,NA,NA,TRBJ1-2,CASSFRPDGGYGYTF,TGCGCCAGCAGCTTCCGACCTGACGGGGGTTATGGCTACACCTTC
TRBV11-2,few,NA,TRBJ1-1,CASSLDLTEAFF,TGTGCCAGCAGCTTAGATCTCACTGAAGCTTTCTTT
TRBV4-1,NA,NA,TRBJ1-2,CASSPLLQGTNYGYTF,TGCGCCAGCAGCCCTCTTTTACAGGGAACTAACTATGGCTACACCTTC
TRBV7-8,NA,TRBD1,TRBJ1-2,CASSQEQGAKDYGYTF,TGTGCCAGCAGCCAAGAACAGGGGGCGAAGGACTATGGCTACACCTTC
TRBV6-1,NA,NA,TRBJ1-2,CASSPGRGNYGYTF,TGTGCCAGCAGCCCCGGGAGGGGTAACTATGGCTACACCTTC
TRBV2,NA,TRBD1,TRBJ2-1,CASDRDYNEQFF,TGTGCCAGCGACAGGGACTACAATGAGCAGTTCTTC
TRBV5-1,NA,NA,TRBJ2-1,CASSPAGRGYNEQFF,TGCGCCAGCAGCCCGGCCGGGAGAGGCTACAATGAGCAGTTCTTC
TRBV7-9,NA,NA,TRBJ1-3,CASSPPTGHLGSGNTIYF,TGTGCCAGCAGCCCTCCGACGGGACACCTAGGCTCTGGAAACACCATATATTTT
TRBV6-5,NA,NA,TRBJ2-7,CASSYSWFSDSYEQYF,TGTGCCAGCAGTTACTCGTGGTTTAGCGATTCCTACGAGCAGTACTTC
TRBV27,few,TRBD2,TRBJ2-3,CASSAPGGPDDTQYF,TGTGCCAGCAGTGCCCCGGGGGGGCCAGATGATACGCAGTATTTT
TRBV9,NA,TRBD2,TRBJ2-1,CASSVKGEGYNEQFF,TGTGCCAGCAGCGTGAAAGGGGAGGGTTACAATGAGCAGTTCTTC
TRBV5-4,NA,NA,TRBJ1-1,CASSPYRQRNTEAFF,TGTGCCAGCAGCCCCTACCGACAGAGGAACACTGAAGCTTTCTTT
TRBV19,NA,NA,TRBJ1-1,CASSMTVFRTEAFF,TGTGCCAGTAGTATGACAGTTTTTCGCACTGAAGCTTTCTTT
TRBV28,NA,NA,TRBJ1-1,CASTSFSTSGVTAEAFF,TGTGCCAGCACCAGCTTCTCAACGTCGGGGGTTACGGCTGAAGCTTTCTTT
TRBV4-1,NA,NA,TRBJ1-3,CASSPRWPNWGDTIYF,TGCGCCAGCAGCCCCAGATGGCCAAACTGGGGAGACACCATATATTTT
TRBV4-1,once,TRBD1,TRBJ1-1,CASSPLGTEDTEAFF,TGCGCCAGCAGCCCCCTCGGGACAGAAGACACTGAAGCTTTCTTT
TRBV5-1,NA,TRBD2,TRBJ2-7,CASSRGFAGVRHEQYF,TGCGCCAGCAGCCGGGGGTTCGCGGGAGTCCGACACGAGCAGTACTTC
TRBV15,NA,NA,TRBJ1-2,CATSRDTPDRLPIYGYTF,TGTGCCACCAGCAGAGATACCCCGGACAGACTTCCTATCTATGGCTACACCTTC
TRBV13,NA,NA,TRBJ1-1,CASSPGGFVTFF,TGTGCCAGCAGCCCCGGAGGGTTTGTTACTTTCTTT
TRBV19,NA,TRBD1,TRBJ2-3,CASRTGPNTDTQYF,TGTGCCAGTAGGACAGGGCCAAACACAGATACGCAGTATTTT
TRBV19,NA,NA,TRBJ1-1,CASSKQGSGEAFF,TGTGCCAGTAGTAAACAGGGCTCCGGTGAAGCTTTCTTT
TRBV30,NA,NA,TRBJ1-6,CAWTPWAGNSPLHF,TGTGCCTGGACCCCTTGGGCAGGGAATTCACCCCTCCACTTT
TRBV11-3,NA,NA,TRBJ1-6,CASSFAGNSPLHF,TGTGCCAGCAGCTTTGCGGGCAATTCACCCCTCCACTTT
TRBV6-6,NA,NA,TRBJ2-2,CASSPYTGELFF,TGTGCCAGCAGCCCCTACACCGGGGAGCTGTTTTTT
TRBV6-1,NA,TRBD1,TRBJ2-7,CASSEPGQGLYEQYF,TGTGCCAGCAGTGAACCGGGACAGGGACTCTACGAGCAGTACTTC
TRBV5-1,NA,TRBD2,TRBJ2-1,CASTILAGESYNEQFF,TGCGCCAGCACCATTCTAGCGGGGGAGTCCTACAATGAGCAGTTCTTC
TRBV6-5,NA,NA,TRBJ2-7,CASRVQGSEQYF,TGTGCCAGCAGGGTACAGGGATCCGAGCAGTACTTC
TRBV19,NA,NA,TRBJ2-7,CASSSGTLGNEQYF,TGTGCCAGTAGTTCCGGGACTCTCGGGAACGAGCAGTACTTC
TRBV9,NA,TRBD1,TRBJ2-3,CASSVRTGGQGTDTQYF,TGTGCCAGCAGCGTCCGGACAGGGGGTCAGGGCACAGATACGCAGTATTTT
TRBV6-5,NA,TRBD1,TRBJ1-1,CASSWADRGTEAFF,TGTGCCAGCTCTTGGGCCGACAGGGGCACTGAAGCTTTCTTT
TRBV19,NA,TRBD1,TRBJ1-4,CASSSPGTGGRKLFF,TGTGCCAGTAGTTCCCCCGGGACAGGAGGGAGAAAACTGTTTTTT
TRBV5-4,NA,TRBD1,TRBJ1-1,CASSLAGQAYTEAFF,TGTGCCAGCAGCTTGGCGGGACAGGCGTACACTGAAGCTTTCTTT
TRBV6-1,NA,NA,TRBJ2-7,CASSRGTNYEQYF,TGTGCCAGCAGTAGGGGGACCAACTACGAGCAGTACTTC
TRBV6-5,once,TRBD1,TRBJ1-2,CASSRQGLYGYTF,TGTGCCAGCAGCCGACAGGGTCTCTATGGCTACACCTTC
TRBV12-5,once,TRBD1,TRBJ2-5,CASGLPQGQGGETQYF,TGTGCTAGTGGTTTGCCACAAGGACAGGGGGGAGAGACCCAGTACTTC
TRBV15,NA,NA,TRBJ1-2,CATSSNPRTSYGYTF,TGTGCCACCAGCAGTAACCCGCGTACCTCCTATGGCTACACCTTC
TRBV5-8,NA,NA,TRBJ1-2,CASSLISTGLNYGYTF,TGTGCCAGCAGCTTGATTTCGACAGGTTTAAACTATGGCTACACCTTC
TRBV6-5,NA,TRBD1,TRBJ2-4,CASSRLDRESKVPYF,TGTGCCAGCAGTAGATTGGACAGGGAATCTAAAGTTCCGTACTTC